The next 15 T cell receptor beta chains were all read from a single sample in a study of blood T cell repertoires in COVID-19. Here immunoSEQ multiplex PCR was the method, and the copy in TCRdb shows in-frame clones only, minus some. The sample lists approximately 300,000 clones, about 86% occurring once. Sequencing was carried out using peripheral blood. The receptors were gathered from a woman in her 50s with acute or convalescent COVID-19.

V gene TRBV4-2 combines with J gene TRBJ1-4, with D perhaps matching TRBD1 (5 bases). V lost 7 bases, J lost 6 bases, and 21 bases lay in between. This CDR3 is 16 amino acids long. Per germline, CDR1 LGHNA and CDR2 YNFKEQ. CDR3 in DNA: TGTGCCAGCACCCCCTCGGGGGGGGAGGGATATGAAAAACTGTTTTTT. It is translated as CASTPSGGEGYEKLFF.

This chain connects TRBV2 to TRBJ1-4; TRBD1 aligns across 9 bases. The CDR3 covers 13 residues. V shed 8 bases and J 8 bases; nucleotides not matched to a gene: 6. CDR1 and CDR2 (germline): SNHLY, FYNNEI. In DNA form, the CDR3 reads TGTGCCAGCTCTACCGGGACAGGGGAAAAACTGTTTTTT. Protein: CASSTGTGEKLFF.

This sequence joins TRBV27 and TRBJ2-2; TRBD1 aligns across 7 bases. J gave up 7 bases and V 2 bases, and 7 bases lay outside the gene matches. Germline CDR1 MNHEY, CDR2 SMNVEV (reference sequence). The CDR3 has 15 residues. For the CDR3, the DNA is TGTGCCAGCAGTTTAAGTAGGGGGCGGGTCGGGGAGCTGTTTTTT. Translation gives CASSLSRGRVGELFF.

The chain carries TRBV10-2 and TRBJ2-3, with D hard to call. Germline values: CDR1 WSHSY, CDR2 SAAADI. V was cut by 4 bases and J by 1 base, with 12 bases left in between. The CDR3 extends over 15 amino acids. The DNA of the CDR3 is TGCGCCAGCAGTGTTTCCTCCCTTGGCACAGATACGCAGTATTTT. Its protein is CASSVSSLGTDTQYF.

In DNA form, the CDR3 reads TGTGCCAGCAGCTTAGGGGGACAGGGGGCCTACAATGAGCAGTTCTTC. Its protein is CASSLGGQGAYNEQFF. The chain is built from TRBV13 and TRBJ2-1; 11 bases align to TRBD1. Germline CDR1 and CDR2: PRHDT and FYEKMQ (reference sequence). Trimming cost V 0 bases and J 2 bases; bases outside gene matches: 0. This CDR3 spans 16 amino acids.

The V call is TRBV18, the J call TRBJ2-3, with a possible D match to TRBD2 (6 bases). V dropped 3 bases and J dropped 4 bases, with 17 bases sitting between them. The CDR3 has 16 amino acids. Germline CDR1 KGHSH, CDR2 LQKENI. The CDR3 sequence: CASSPDGGDPPDTQYF. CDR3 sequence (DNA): TGTGCCAGCTCACCTGACGGGGGTGATCCCCCAGATACGCAGTATTTT.

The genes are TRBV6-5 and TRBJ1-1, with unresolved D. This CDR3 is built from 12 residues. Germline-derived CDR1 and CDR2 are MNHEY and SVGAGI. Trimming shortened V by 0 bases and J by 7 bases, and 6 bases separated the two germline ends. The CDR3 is CASSYSAGEAFF. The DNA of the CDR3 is TGTGCCAGCAGTTACTCGGCAGGTGAAGCTTTCTTT.

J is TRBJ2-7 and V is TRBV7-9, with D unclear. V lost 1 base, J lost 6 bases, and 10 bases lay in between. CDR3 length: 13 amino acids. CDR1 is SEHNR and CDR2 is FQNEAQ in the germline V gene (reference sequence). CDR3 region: CASSLGSTGEQYF. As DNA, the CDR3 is TGTGCCAGCAGCTTAGGTTCAACGGGCGAGCAGTACTTC. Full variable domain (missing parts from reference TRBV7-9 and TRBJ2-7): DTGVSQNPRHKITKRGQNVTFRCDPISEHNRLYWYRQTLGQGPEFLTYFQNEAQLEKSRLLSDRFSAERPKGSFSTLEIQRTEQGDSAMYLCASSLGSTGEQYFGPGTRLTVT.

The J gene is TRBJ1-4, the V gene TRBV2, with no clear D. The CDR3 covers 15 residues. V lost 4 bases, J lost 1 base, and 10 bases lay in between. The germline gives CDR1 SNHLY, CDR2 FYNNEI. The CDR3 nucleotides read TGTGCCAGCAGTGTTGAACGAGGAACTAATGAAAAACTGTTTTTT. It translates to CASSVERGTNEKLFF.

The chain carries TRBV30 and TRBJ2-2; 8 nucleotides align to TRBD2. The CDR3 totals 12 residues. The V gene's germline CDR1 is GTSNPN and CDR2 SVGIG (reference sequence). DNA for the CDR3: TGTGGGCGGGGGGAGAACACCGGGGAGCTGTTTTTT. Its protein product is CGRGENTGELFF.

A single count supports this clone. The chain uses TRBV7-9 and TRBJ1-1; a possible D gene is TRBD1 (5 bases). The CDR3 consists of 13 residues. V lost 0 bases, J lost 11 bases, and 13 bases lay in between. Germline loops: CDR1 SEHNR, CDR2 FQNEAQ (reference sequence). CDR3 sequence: CASSLADNGGAFF. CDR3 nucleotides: TGTGCCAGCAGCTTAGCGGACAACGGAGGGGCTTTCTTT.

The CDR3 DNA reads TGTGCCAGCACAAACCGGGACAGGGCCTCCTACGAGCAGTACTTC. Encoded protein: CASTNRDRASYEQYF. The chain combines TRBV6-6 with TRBJ2-7, with TRBD1 identical over 9 bases. V dropped 7 bases and J dropped 0; count of bases not matched to a gene: 7. CDR3 length: 15 amino acids. Germline loops: CDR1 MNHNY, CDR2 SVGAGI (reference sequence).

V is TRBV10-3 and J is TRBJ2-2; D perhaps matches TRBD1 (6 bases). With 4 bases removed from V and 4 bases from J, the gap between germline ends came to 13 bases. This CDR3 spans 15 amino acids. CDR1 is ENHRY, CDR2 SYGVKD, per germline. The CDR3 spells CAISGGTSFTGELFF. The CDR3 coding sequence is TGTGCCATCAGTGGGGGGACAAGTTTCACCGGGGAGCTGTTTTTT.

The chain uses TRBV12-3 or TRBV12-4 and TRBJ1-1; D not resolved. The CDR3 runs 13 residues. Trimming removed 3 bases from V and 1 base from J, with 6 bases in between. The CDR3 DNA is TGTGCCAGCAGTTTGAGGGAGAACACTGAAGCTTTCTTT. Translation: CASSLRENTEAFF.

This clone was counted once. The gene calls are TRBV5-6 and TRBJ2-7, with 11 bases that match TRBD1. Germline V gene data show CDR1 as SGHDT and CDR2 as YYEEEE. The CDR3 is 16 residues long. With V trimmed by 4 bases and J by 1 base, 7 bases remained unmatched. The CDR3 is CASSGKGTGGSYEQYF. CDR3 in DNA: TGTGCCAGCAGCGGCAAGGGGACAGGGGGTTCCTACGAGCAGTACTTC.